There are a few counts of the clone carrying this T cell receptor (beta chain). This likely comes from a read error, as the CDR3 has no conserved phenylalanine or tryptophan at its end. The entry originates in a study of tumor and adjacent non-tumor tissue in lung cancer. No cell sorting was done before RNA was extracted from the tissue. The library came from three nested PCR rounds adapted from ARM-PCR protocols. TCRdb fed the multiplex PCR reads into MiXCR, producing one record per CDR3 protein. The sample carries roughly 150,000 distinct CDR3 sequences, around 60% recorded once. The TCR was taken from a man aged 55-75 years with small cell lung cancer. Sequencing input: lung tumor tissue.

CDR3 region: CASSPSRTGYETQYL. The CDR3 DNA reads TGTGCCAGCAGCCCGAGCCGGACTGGGTACGAGACCCAGTACCTC. V gene TRBV11-3 combines with J gene TRBJ2-5, with D possibly matching TRBD2 (5 bases). CDR3 length: 15 amino acids. V lost 5 bases to trimming and J lost 5 bases, with 18 bases between them. Germline V gives CDR1 SGHNT, CDR2 YENEEA.